This TCR beta chain stems from a study of T cells in Graves' hyperthyroidism and ophthalmopathy. The study, taken as a whole, reports: Most thyroid-expanded clonotypes above 0.001 were also found in blood.

Under 3 months was the duration of disease in ophthalmopathy patients, who also had a Clinical Activity Score of at least 3 and a NOSPECS grade of at least 4. Diagnostic decisions used clinical symptoms, serum thyroxine and TRAb, thyroid ultrasound and orbital computed tomography. It was over 9.5 ml of fresh peripheral blood that supplied the PBMCs. Points on this clonotype: Its antigen remains unknown. A much larger clone lies a single base off, so this may be a read error.

There are 12 residues in the CDR3. RNA transcripts served as the template for amplifying TCR beta CDR3 regions. The TCR CDR3 was amplified in a first-round RT-PCR using the HTBI primer set. From the multiplex PCR reads, TCRdb called clonotypes with MiXCR, one entry per CDR3 protein. The sample lists 600,000 or so distinct CDR3 sequences, approximately 15% occurring once. The clonotype originates from a woman between 45 and 65 years old with Graves' ophthalmopathy. V and J are TRBV12-3 or TRBV12-4 and TRBJ1-2; D unclear. Sequences were obtained from blood. DNA for the CDR3: TGTGCCAACAGTGCGCGCGCCTATGGCTACACCTTC. Residues: CANSARAYGYTF.